The sequence of this T cell receptor (beta chain) was determined in a study of T cell responses to AZD1222 COVID-19 vaccine. Overall study results and limits: The reported proportion of spike-specific TCRs targeting unmutated variant regions was nearly half. Donors were largely white British and mainly female; clonal diversity was possibly underestimated. Vaccination with two AZD1222 doses was followed by a rise in Spike-specific TCR breadth and depth.

V shed 2 bases and J shed 8 bases, with 15 bases lying between them. This CDR3 spans 14 amino acids. From germline, CDR1 is MNHNS and CDR2 SASEGT. Profiling relied on immunoSEQ multiplex PCR, and the TCRdb table lists in-frame clones only, not all of them. Counted here are fewer than 150,000 clones, around 89% occurring once; the ten biggest clones make up roughly 6.7%. Details on this clone: As yet, its antigen is unknown.

The chain recombines TRBV6-1 with TRBJ1-2; D call uncertain. This TCR was sampled from an adult who received the AZD1222 COVID-19 vaccine. Source: peripheral blood, taken 28 days after the second AZD1222 dose. The CDR3, as DNA: TGTGCCAGCAGTGAAAGCCTCGTACTATCCGGCTACACCTTC. As protein: CASSESLVLSGYTF.